A selection of T cell receptor beta chains follows, all from one sample in a study of early T cells in non-severe SARS-CoV-2 infection. TCRdb re-called the 5' RACE reads through MiXCR, storing one row per CDR3 protein. The profile shows tens of thousands of distinct CDR3 sequences, 11% to 15% of them singletons. Specimen: whole blood. These TCRs come from an adult who was a healthcare worker with PCR-confirmed SARS-CoV-2 infection or an uninfected control (not recorded which). Each CDR3 is given with its conserved first and last residue. Each record gives: D gene, clone size, J gene, V gene, CDR3 protein, CDR3 DNA. D genes are given only for firm matches. Clone size is stated in some rows and not others, as once, few, many or a class when expanded.

.,few,TRBJ2-4,TRBV9,CASSEGQTGYIQYF,TGTGCCAGCAGCGAAGGACAGACCGGGTACATTCAGTACTTC
TRBD2,few,TRBJ2-3,TRBV9,CASSESPGGLSTDTQYF,TGTGCCAGCAGCGAGTCCCCGGGGGGACTTAGCACAGATACGCAGTATTTT
.,.,TRBJ1-1,TRBV14,CASSQFRDTEAFF,TGTGCCAGCAGCCAATTTCGGGACACTGAAGCTTTCTTT
.,few,TRBJ1-2,TRBV7-2,CASSRTSYGYTF,TGTGCCAGCAGCCGGACATCCTATGGCTACACCTTC
.,.,TRBJ2-2,TRBV5-1,CASSFAGSNTGELFF,TGCGCCAGCAGCTTCGCAGGGTCGAACACCGGGGAGCTGTTTTTT
.,few,TRBJ2-3,TRBV2,CASSELLNGDTQYF,TGTGCCAGCAGTGAACTTCTAAACGGAGATACGCAGTATTTT
TRBD1,.,TRBJ1-1,TRBV12-3/TRBV12-4,CASRRTGDVNTEAFF,TGTGCCAGCAGACGGACAGGGGACGTGAACACTGAAGCTTTCTTT
.,.,TRBJ2-3,TRBV6-5,CASKGMVGTDTQYF,TGTGCCAGCAAGGGGATGGTTGGCACAGATACGCAGTATTTT
.,.,TRBJ2-1,TRBV6-2/TRBV6-3,CASSYSGIYNEQFF,TGTGCCAGCAGTTACTCGGGTATTTACAATGAGCAGTTCTTC
TRBD1,few,TRBJ1-4,TRBV12-3/TRBV12-4,CASSPGQGARGLFF,TGTGCCAGCAGCCCGGGACAGGGGGCGCGAGGACTGTTTTTT
TRBD1,many,TRBJ1-6,TRBV4-2,CASSQVPDRTNSPLHF,TGTGCCAGCAGCCAAGTGCCGGACAGGACGAATTCACCCCTCCACTTT
TRBD1,.,TRBJ2-1,TRBV6-2/TRBV6-3,CASSQNRDRVSYNEQFF,TGTGCCAGCAGCCAAAACCGGGACAGGGTGTCCTACAATGAGCAGTTCTTC
.,.,TRBJ2-7,TRBV20-1,CSARVAGAYEQYF,TGCAGTGCTAGAGTAGCAGGAGCCTACGAGCAGTACTTC
.,many,TRBJ1-1,TRBV12-3/TRBV12-4,CASSSVKNTEAFF,TGTGCCAGCAGTTCTGTGAAAAACACTGAAGCTTTCTTT
.,few,TRBJ1-4,TRBV13,CASSLQPETNEKLFF,TGTGCCAGCAGCTTACAGCCGGAGACTAATGAAAAACTGTTTTTT
.,few,TRBJ1-1,TRBV5-1,CASSLTGGGTEAFF,TGCGCCAGCAGCTTGACGGGCGGGGGCACTGAAGCTTTCTTT
.,few,TRBJ1-2,TRBV4-3,CASSREGRYGYTF,TGCGCCAGCAGCCGAGAGGGACGGTACGGCTACACCTTC
.,.,TRBJ1-3,TRBV7-8,CASSRQGAARDTIYF,TGTGCCAGCAGCCGACAAGGGGCGGCTCGGGACACCATATATTTT
.,few,TRBJ2-7,TRBV18,CASWRPPHGEQYF,TGTGCCAGCTGGAGGCCCCCGCACGGCGAGCAGTACTTC
.,few,TRBJ2-1,TRBV4-1,CASSHVDLMTLRDEQFF,TGCGCCAGCAGCCATGTTGACCTAATGACCCTCCGGGATGAGCAGTTCTTC
.,many,TRBJ2-5,TRBV7-9,CASSSERDIQETQYF,TGTGCCAGCAGCTCGGAAAGGGACATCCAAGAGACCCAGTACTTC
.,many,TRBJ2-4,TRBV10-1,CASSESPGTIQYF,TGCGCCAGCAGTGAGTCGCCCGGTACCATTCAGTACTTC
.,few,TRBJ2-2,TRBV11-3,CASSSALESGRMKTGELFF,TGTGCCAGCAGCTCAGCCCTAGAGAGTGGGAGAATGAAAACCGGGGAGCTGTTTTTT
.,.,TRBJ2-1,TRBV3-1,CASSQFLDNEQFF,TGTGCCAGCAGCCAATTTCTGGACAATGAGCAGTTCTTC
.,few,TRBJ1-2,TRBV3-1,CASSSDGIYGYTF,TGTGCCAGCAGTTCGGACGGGATCTATGGCTACACCTTC
.,.,TRBJ1-2,TRBV10-3,CAISEGATNYGYTF,TGTGCCATCAGTGAAGGGGCGACTAACTATGGCTACACCTTC
.,.,TRBJ2-3,TRBV18,CASSRDATQYF,TGTGCCAGCTCACGGGATGCTACGCAGTATTTT
.,few,TRBJ2-1,TRBV11-2,CASSLVFQNNEQFF,TGTGCCAGCAGCTTAGTTTTTCAGAACAATGAGCAGTTCTTC
.,few,TRBJ2-2,TRBV11-2,CASGQQGTNTGELFF,TGTGCCAGCGGCCAACAGGGCACGAACACCGGGGAGCTGTTTTTT
.,.,TRBJ2-5,TRBV4-2,CASSQGPRESLETQYF,TGTGCCAGCAGCCAAGGGCCCCGGGAAAGTCTCGAGACCCAGTACTTC
TRBD1,.,TRBJ1-2,TRBV12-3/TRBV12-4,CASRPRGTYGYTF,TGTGCCAGCAGGCCCAGGGGGACCTATGGCTACACCTTC
.,few,TRBJ1-4,TRBV7-8,CASSRTGNPRGTNEKLFF,TGTGCCAGCAGCCGGACGGGGAACCCGAGGGGAACTAATGAAAAACTGTTTTTT
TRBD1,.,TRBJ2-5,TRBV12-3/TRBV12-4,CASSRQGPETQYF,TGTGCCAGCAGCCGACAGGGACCAGAGACCCAGTACTTC
TRBD2,.,TRBJ2-7,TRBV4-3,CASSQTSGYEQYF,TGCGCCAGCAGCCAGACTAGCGGATACGAGCAGTACTTC
.,.,TRBJ2-3,TRBV6-5,CASRTGSLTDTQYF,TGTGCCAGCAGGACAGGCAGCCTCACAGATACGCAGTATTTT
.,many,TRBJ1-6,TRBV7-2,CASSFNVESPLHF,TGTGCCAGCAGCTTTAATGTAGAATCACCCCTCCACTTT
TRBD1,many,TRBJ1-1,TRBV28,CASSLTGTNTEAFF,TGTGCCAGCAGTTTGACAGGGACGAACACTGAAGCTTTCTTT
TRBD1,few,TRBJ1-2,TRBV3-1,CASSQVTPGQEIYGYTF,TGTGCCAGCAGCCAAGTCACCCCGGGACAGGAGATCTATGGCTACACCTTC
.,few,TRBJ1-5,TRBV7-3,CASSQREGNQPQHF,TGTGCCAGCAGCCAACGGGAGGGCAATCAGCCCCAGCATTTT
TRBD1,.,TRBJ2-5,TRBV10-1,CASSDPGQGQETQYF,TGCGCCAGCAGTGATCCGGGACAGGGCCAAGAGACCCAGTACTTC
TRBD2,few,TRBJ2-2,TRBV11-3,CASSFATSGGTGELFF,TGTGCCAGCAGCTTCGCGACTAGCGGGGGCACCGGGGAGCTGTTTTTT
.,few,TRBJ1-1,TRBV7-2,CASSLRRREAFF,TGTGCCAGCAGCCTAAGGAGGAGGGAAGCTTTCTTT
.,many,TRBJ1-6,TRBV7-6,CASSLLGAGDNSPLHF,TGTGCCAGCAGCCTTCTGGGGGCAGGGGATAATTCACCCCTCCACTTT
.,.,TRBJ1-6,TRBV7-2,CASSFRDTRSPLHF,TGTGCCAGCAGCTTCCGGGACACCCGTTCACCCCTCCACTTT
TRBD1,few,TRBJ2-1,TRBV29-1,CSARTGNEQFF,TGCAGCGCCAGGACAGGCAATGAGCAGTTCTTC